What follows describes a single T cell receptor (beta chain). The specificity of this receptor is unknown. Base qualities were left out, and no much larger clone turns up one base away. At the junction V is shortened by 3 bases and J by 1 base, with 10 bases in between. Taken from the germline V gene (reference sequence), the CDR1 and CDR2 loops are LNHDA and SQIVND. The CDR3 starts with the cysteine, ends with the phenylalanine, and has 14 residues. The CDR3 DNA has 42 bases and is translated from base 1. Collaborating institutions collected whole blood in K2EDTA tubes following their own protocols. For TCRbeta analysis, collaborator samples were shipped as frozen whole blood, as isolated PBMCs, or as DNA extracted from either sample type. The record originates from a study of blood T cell repertoires in COVID-19 (dated by TCRdb to 2019 to 2021). For context, the study as a whole: Collaborator samples came from the United States, Italy and Spain and covered acute and convalescent phases of COVID-19. Where available, HLA class I and class II types were taken from metadata supplied by the sample provider and were not determined by assay-based typing. The prospective study material was composed of cDNA or gDNA derived from T cells, B-cell-depleted T cells, or PBMCs. The sample metadata nearly always contained a de-identified subject ID, COVID-19 status, age in years and sex. Samples were obtained from the ongoing ImmuneRACE study (first 160 participants) and from 1,254 subjects provided by 6 global collaborators. Deeply sampled blood TCRbeta repertoires from subjects exposed to, actively infected with, or recovered from COVID-19 were included in the dataset. The repertoires were made available in a free public database intended to serve as a resource for research on the immune response to SARS-CoV-2.

What the work shows at the level of the full study, not this receptor alone: The amount of clinical and demographic metadata varied by source and participant and was provided uncurated.

TCRbeta CDR3 regions were amplified from genomic DNA by means of the immunoSEQ Assay, a bias-controlled multiplex PCR. Processing in the source paper ran as follows. The number of nucleated cells in each sample was estimated by amplification of reference gene primers within the assay. Sequence reads were collapsed and filtered to measure the absolute abundance of every unique TCRbeta CDR3 rearrangement. Productive Simpson clonality was computed per sample as the square root of Simpson's diversity index over productive rearrangements. As stored in TCRdb, this immuneACCESS dataset retains in-frame rearrangements with V and J assigned. A fraction of the clones does not appear; measured against another copy, unresolved V genes explain less than half of the discrepancy, and the remainder lacks a known reason. V and J calls and clone size are as listed in that table; D and trimming were resolved from the DNA. In this sample the table shows 200,000 to 250,000 clones, 88% of which occur a single time. The ten largest clonotypes hold roughly 2.6% of the sample.

The chain is encoded by TRBV19 joined to TRBJ2-7; possibly the D gene is TRBD1, per 6 matching bases. Sequencing used peripheral blood. The TCR comes from an older woman with acute or convalescent COVID-19. The CDR3 protein sequence reads: CASSMDSASYEQYF. The DNA reads TGTGCCAGTAGTATGGACAGCGCTTCCTACGAGCAGTACTTC.